The rows below give T cell receptor beta chains drawn from one sample of a study of OX40 agonist ivuxolimab in advanced cancers. The repertoire was sequenced with immunoSEQ multiplex PCR; TCRdb's copy has only in-frame clones and lacks some. The sample comprises 90,000 to 130,000 clones, approximately 89% of which are singletons, and less than 0.35% rests with the top ten. The specimen was CD4+ or CD8+ T cells sorted from blood, collected in a trial of the OX40 agonist ivuxolimab. The receptors come from an adult with an advanced solid tumor such as melanoma, head and neck, liver or kidney cancer. The CDR3 runs from the conserved cysteine through the conserved F or W. D genes are given only for firm matches. Clone size is not always given. Where it is, it says once, few, many or a class for expanded clones.

j_call: TRBJ1-1
clone_size: -
d_call: TRBD1
v_call: TRBV2
cdr3_nt: TGTGCCAGCAGTTCAGGACAGGGGATCTTCTCTGAAGCTTTCTTT
cdr3_aa: CASSSGQGIFSEAFF

j_call: TRBJ1-1
clone_size: -
d_call: -
v_call: TRBV19
cdr3_nt: TGTGCCAGTAGTACCGTGGGGAACACTGAAGCTTTCTTT
cdr3_aa: CASSTVGNTEAFF

j_call: TRBJ1-5
clone_size: -
d_call: -
v_call: TRBV7-9
cdr3_nt: TGTGCCAGCAGCTTAGATTCTCTCCGGCCCCAGCATTTT
cdr3_aa: CASSLDSLRPQHF

j_call: TRBJ2-7
clone_size: -
d_call: -
v_call: TRBV21-1
cdr3_nt: TGTGCCAGCAGCAAAGAGGCCTACGAGCAGTACTTC
cdr3_aa: CASSKEAYEQYF

j_call: TRBJ1-2
clone_size: -
d_call: TRBD1
v_call: TRBV27
cdr3_nt: TGTGCCACCAGCCGTTCCCGACAGGGGGGGAACTATGGCTACACCTTC
cdr3_aa: CATSRSRQGGNYGYTF

j_call: TRBJ2-7
clone_size: -
d_call: -
v_call: TRBV4-2
cdr3_nt: TGTGCCAGCAGCCAAGGACGCACCACCTCGAGCGAGCAGTACTTC
cdr3_aa: CASSQGRTTSSEQYF

j_call: TRBJ1-1
clone_size: -
d_call: -
v_call: TRBV5-1
cdr3_nt: TGCGCCAGCAGCTCAGGGTACACTGAAGCTTTCTTT
cdr3_aa: CASSSGYTEAFF

j_call: TRBJ2-1
clone_size: -
d_call: -
v_call: TRBV4-3
cdr3_nt: TGCGCCAGCAGCCAAGAACACAGGAGGGGATACAATGAGCAGTTCTTC
cdr3_aa: CASSQEHRRGYNEQFF

j_call: TRBJ2-2
clone_size: -
d_call: TRBD1
v_call: TRBV4-2
cdr3_nt: TGTGCCAGCAGCCAAGATATCGGACAGGGCGTCACCGGGGAGCTGTTTTTT
cdr3_aa: CASSQDIGQGVTGELFF

j_call: TRBJ1-5
clone_size: once
d_call: TRBD1
v_call: TRBV19
cdr3_nt: TGTGCCAGTAGTGTACAGGGGGCGAGGCAGCCCCAGCATTTT
cdr3_aa: CASSVQGARQPQHF

j_call: TRBJ2-1
clone_size: -
d_call: -
v_call: TRBV4-1
cdr3_nt: TGCGCCAGCAGCCCCCTTATCCGCGGCCTGGCACACAATGAGCAGTTCTTC
cdr3_aa: CASSPLIRGLAHNEQFF

j_call: TRBJ2-1
clone_size: -
d_call: -
v_call: TRBV27
cdr3_nt: TGTGCCAGCATACCCCTCCGGGGCTCCTACAATGAGCAGTTCTTC
cdr3_aa: CASIPLRGSYNEQFF

j_call: TRBJ2-7
clone_size: -
d_call: -
v_call: TRBV7-2
cdr3_nt: TGTGCCAGCAGCTTAGGTCGATCGCAATACGAGCAGTACTTC
cdr3_aa: CASSLGRSQYEQYF

j_call: TRBJ2-7
clone_size: -
d_call: -
v_call: TRBV30
cdr3_nt: TGTGCCTGGGCGGTGGGACCGACCTACGAGCAGTACTTC
cdr3_aa: CAWAVGPTYEQYF

j_call: TRBJ1-1
clone_size: -
d_call: -
v_call: TRBV5-1
cdr3_nt: TGCGCCAGCAGCTTGAACGCCGCGGGTGAAGCTTTCTTT
cdr3_aa: CASSLNAAGEAFF

j_call: TRBJ2-7
clone_size: -
d_call: -
v_call: TRBV28
cdr3_nt: TGTGCCAGTATAACAGGGTACGAGCAGTACTTC
cdr3_aa: CASITGYEQYF

j_call: TRBJ1-2
clone_size: -
d_call: TRBD1
v_call: TRBV7-3
cdr3_nt: TGTGCCAGTAGCCGTGGGCAGGGGGATGGCTACACCTTC
cdr3_aa: CASSRGQGDGYTF

j_call: TRBJ2-5
clone_size: -
d_call: TRBD1
v_call: TRBV7-7
cdr3_nt: TGTGCTAGCAGCTTAGACAGGGGAGAGACCCAGTACTTC
cdr3_aa: CASSLDRGETQYF

j_call: TRBJ2-7
clone_size: -
d_call: TRBD1
v_call: TRBV28
cdr3_nt: TGTGCCAGCAGTTTACCACGGGACAGGGACAGGCAGTACTTC
cdr3_aa: CASSLPRDRDRQYF

j_call: TRBJ2-4
clone_size: -
d_call: TRBD2
v_call: TRBV19
cdr3_nt: TGTGCCAGTAGTCCCAAGCCCACTAGCGGGGGCTTAGCCAAAAACATTCAGTACTTC
cdr3_aa: CASSPKPTSGGLAKNIQYF

j_call: TRBJ2-3
clone_size: -
d_call: TRBD2
v_call: TRBV6-6
cdr3_nt: TGTGCCAGCACCTCATCGGGGAGGGCCATCCCAGATACGCAGTATTTT
cdr3_aa: CASTSSGRAIPDTQYF

j_call: TRBJ1-1
clone_size: -
d_call: -
v_call: TRBV9
cdr3_nt: TGTGCCAGCAGCCCCCGCCAGCTGAACACTGAAGCTTTCTTT
cdr3_aa: CASSPRQLNTEAFF

j_call: TRBJ1-5
clone_size: -
d_call: -
v_call: TRBV19
cdr3_nt: TGTGCCAGTAGCGCATATAGCAATCAGCCCCAGCATTTT
cdr3_aa: CASSAYSNQPQHF

j_call: TRBJ2-5
clone_size: -
d_call: -
v_call: TRBV15
cdr3_nt: TGTGCCACCAGCAGAGATTCACTCATACAAGAGACCCAGTACTTC
cdr3_aa: CATSRDSLIQETQYF

j_call: TRBJ2-7
clone_size: -
d_call: -
v_call: TRBV7-3
cdr3_nt: TGTGCCAGCAGCACGTTAGAGAATGTTCACGAGCAGTACTTC
cdr3_aa: CASSTLENVHEQYF

j_call: TRBJ2-1
clone_size: once
d_call: -
v_call: TRBV6-6
cdr3_nt: TGTGCCAGCAGTTACTCGCGTGGGGAGCAGTTCTTC
cdr3_aa: CASSYSRGEQFF

j_call: TRBJ1-2
clone_size: -
d_call: -
v_call: TRBV5-6
cdr3_nt: TGTGCCAGCAGCCGAACCGGGACCGGCTATGGCTACACCTTC
cdr3_aa: CASSRTGTGYGYTF

j_call: TRBJ2-5
clone_size: once
d_call: TRBD2
v_call: TRBV7-2
cdr3_nt: TGTGCCAGCAGCTTAAACGGGGGGGCCGGAGAGACCCAGTACTTC
cdr3_aa: CASSLNGGAGETQYF

j_call: TRBJ1-3
clone_size: -
d_call: -
v_call: TRBV9
cdr3_nt: TGTGCCAGCAGCGTAACGGGGGAATCTGGAAACACCATATATTTT
cdr3_aa: CASSVTGESGNTIYF

j_call: TRBJ2-5
clone_size: -
d_call: -
v_call: TRBV5-1
cdr3_nt: TGCGCCAGCAGCTTGCAAGAGACCCAGTACTTC
cdr3_aa: CASSLQETQYF

j_call: TRBJ2-7
clone_size: once
d_call: -
v_call: TRBV7-3
cdr3_nt: TGTGCCAGCAGCCGGAGGGGGGGCGACGAGCAGTACTTC
cdr3_aa: CASSRRGGDEQYF

j_call: TRBJ2-7
clone_size: -
d_call: -
v_call: TRBV4-2
cdr3_nt: TGTGCCAGCCGAGGTCATAGGGGGATCGAGCAGTACTTC
cdr3_aa: CASRGHRGIEQYF